The 15 T cell receptor beta chains listed next were all sequenced from one sample in a study of T-cell memory formation after mild COVID-19. TCRdb used MiXCR to reprocess the 5' RACE reads, holding one entry per CDR3 protein. Of 150,000 to 200,000 distinct CDR3 sequences detected, about 14% appear once; the ten largest clones hold less than 15%. The sequenced sample was PBMCs or a T cell subset sorted from them (not recorded which). Receptors were obtained from an adult woman who had mild COVID-19 (a few samples of this study predate the infection). Cell type and time point are not known.

The rearrangement joins TRBV14 to TRBJ1-1; D gene unclear. The V gene's germline CDR1 is SGHDN and CDR2 FVKESK. The V end was cut by 5 bases, the J end by 0 bases, with 22 bases between. The CDR3 is made up of 18 amino acids. CDR3 nucleotide sequence: TGTGCCAGCAGCGCGCTCCACGAACTGGCAGGACTGAACACTGAAGCTTTCTTT. This encodes CASSALHELAGLNTEAFF.

A few counts support this clonotype. The J gene is TRBJ2-2, the V gene TRBV6-2 or TRBV6-3; possible D gene TRBD1, 6 bases. V was pared by 5 bases and J by 6 bases, with 13 bases between. The CDR3 sequence is 14 residues long. Germline V CDR1 and CDR2: MNHEY, SVGEGT. CDR3 protein: CASSRTASPGELFF. CDR3 nucleotide sequence: TGTGCCAGCAGTAGGACAGCTTCCCCCGGGGAGCTGTTTTTT.

The CDR3 reads CASSWSGDPSYNEQFF. CDR3 in DNA: TGTGCCAGCAGCTGGTCAGGGGATCCTAGCTACAATGAGCAGTTCTTC. The chain links TRBV7-3 to TRBJ2-1, with TRBD1 as a possible D gene (6 bases). This CDR3 has 16 amino acids. The ends were cut back, 4 bases at V and 3 bases at J, with 16 bases in the middle. Germline CDR1 is SGHTA and CDR2 is FQGTGA.

The sample holds a few counts of this clonotype. The genes are TRBV2 and TRBJ2-7; TRBD2 matches at 7 bases. Trimming took 4 bases from V and 10 from J; bases not matched to a gene: 7. CDR1 is SNHLY and CDR2 is FYNNEI in the germline V gene. This CDR3 is built from 12 residues. This chain's CDR3 is CASSVRREGQYF. The DNA of the CDR3 is TGTGCCAGCAGTGTTCGCAGGGAGGGTCAGTACTTC. Full variable domain (remainder filled in from reference TRBV2 and TRBJ2-7): EPEVTQTPSHQVTQMGQEVILRCVPISNHLYFYWYRQILGQKVEFLVSFYNNEISEKSEIFDDQFSVERPDGSNFTLKIRSTKLEDSAMYFCASSVRREGQYFGPGTRLTVT.

The CDR3 sequence is CASSRDRGWETQYF. The CDR3 DNA reads as TGTGCCAGCAGCCGGGACAGGGGATGGGAGACCCAGTACTTC. V usage is TRBV9 and J usage is TRBJ2-5, with 10 bases fitting TRBD1. From germline, CDR1 is SGDLS and CDR2 YYNGEE. V trimming: 4 bases; J trimming: 5 bases; junction bases outside the gene matches: 5. The CDR3 has 14 amino acids. Supplemented by reference TRBV9 and TRBJ2-5, the full variable domain reads DSGVTQTPKHLITATGQRVTLRCSPRSGDLSVYWYQQSLDQGLQFLIQYYNGEERAKGNILERFSAQQFPDLHSELNLSSLELGDSALYFCASSRDRGWETQYFGPGTRLLVL.

This clonotype is large within its sample. The J gene is TRBJ2-7, the V gene TRBV27; tentative D call: TRBD1 (5 bases). The CDR3 has 14 amino acids. Germline CDR1 is MNHEY and CDR2 is SMNVEV (reference sequence). The V end lost 4 bases, the J end lost 2 bases, and 12 bases lay between the germline ends. CDR3 bases: TGTGCCAGCAGTTGGGCAGGGCCCACCTACGAGCAGTACTTC. This translates into CASSWAGPTYEQYF.

This clonotype was recorded a few times. This chain links TRBV6-5 with TRBJ2-3, with 8 bases aligning to TRBD1. This CDR3 spans 15 amino acids. The V and J ends lost 6 bases and 0 bases, in that order; junction bases with no gene match: 5. In germline, CDR1 is MNHEY, CDR2 SVGAGI. The CDR3 spells CASRRTGPSTDTQYF. CDR3 coding DNA: TGTGCCAGCAGGAGGACAGGGCCCAGCACAGATACGCAGTATTTT.

The chain couples TRBV25-1 to TRBJ2-7; D is uncertain. Trimming pared 1 base from V and 6 bases from J, leaving 13 bases between. Germline-derived CDR1 and CDR2 are MGHDK and SYGVNS. The CDR3 is 14 amino acids. The CDR3 reads CASSESVPVSEQYF. The CDR3 DNA is TGTGCCAGCAGTGAATCCGTCCCCGTGAGCGAGCAGTACTTC.

V gene TRBV19 combines with J gene TRBJ2-7; TRBD2 aligns across 7 bases. The CDR3 length is 12 residues. Germline CDR1 and CDR2: LNHDA and SQIVND (reference sequence). J lost 0 bases, V lost 11 bases, and 4 bases had no gene match. CDR3 nucleotide sequence: TGTGCCGGGGGGGGGACCTCCTACGAGCAGTACTTC. Its protein product is CAGGGTSYEQYF.

Regarding this clonotype: Being one base from a much bigger clone, this may be a read error. This chain's CDR3 is CASSKERGATYEQYF. CDR3 in DNA: TGCGCCAGCAGCAAGGAAAGGGGCGCGACCTACGAGCAGTACTTC. The chain links TRBV4-3 to TRBJ2-7; a possible D gene is TRBD1 (5 bases). This CDR3 spans 15 amino acids. Germline V CDR1 and CDR2: LGHNA, YSLEER. The ends were cut back, 5 bases at V and 2 bases at J, with 16 bases in the middle.

This chain uses TRBV5-8 with TRBJ2-7; 9 nucleotides agree with TRBD2. V lost 2 bases to trimming and J lost 3 bases; unmatched junction nucleotides: 9. The CDR3 is 16 amino acids. Looked up from germline, CDR1 is SGHTS and CDR2 is YDEGEE. Here the CDR3 reads CASSFTGTSIFYEQYF. The CDR3, as DNA: TGTGCCAGCAGCTTTACCGGGACTAGCATCTTCTACGAGCAGTACTTC.

This clonotype has more than one count but fewer than ten. The rearrangement uses TRBV15 and TRBJ2-7; a possible D gene is TRBD2 (5 bases). Germline V gives CDR1 LNHNV, CDR2 YYDKDF (reference sequence). This CDR3 has 14 residues. V shed 8 bases and J shed 0 bases, with 14 bases lying between them. CDR3 coding DNA: TGTGCCACCGCGGCGGGCGGAGACTCCTACGAGCAGTACTTC. It yields the protein CATAAGGDSYEQYF. The full variable domain, in which reference TRBV15 and TRBJ2-7 provide the parts outside the CDR3, is DAMVIQNPRYQVTQFGKPVTLSCSQTLNHNVMYWYQQKSSQAPKLLFHYYDKDFNNEADTPDNFQSRRPNTSFCFLDIRSPGLGDTAMYLCATAAGGDSYEQYFGPGTRLTVT.

V and J are TRBV5-1 and TRBJ2-1; the match to TRBD2 covers 10 bases. V lost 4 bases, J lost 6 bases, and 7 bases stayed unmatched. This CDR3 has 15 residues. Per the germline V gene, CDR1 is SGHRS and CDR2 is YFSETQ. CDR3 loop: CASSLVGTSVNEQFF. CDR3 DNA sequence: TGCGCCAGCAGCCTCGTCGGGACTAGCGTCAATGAGCAGTTCTTC.

The chain employs TRBV28 and TRBJ2-1; D gene unclear. The CDR3 runs 11 residues. V lost 2 bases to trimming and J lost 10 bases, with 6 bases between them. Germline assignment: CDR1 MDHEN and CDR2 SYDVKM. The CDR3 DNA reads as TGTGCCAGCAGTTTAAGGTGGGAGCAGTTCTTC. Amino acids: CASSLRWEQFF.

The chain recombines TRBV27 with TRBJ2-7; 10 bases agree with TRBD2. This CDR3 contains 17 residues. Germline CDR1 is MNHEY and CDR2 is SMNVEV (reference sequence). The J segment lost 2 bases and the V segment lost 6 bases, leaving 13 bases of the junction unmatched. The CDR3 reads CASRPVGIAGGTYEQYF. The CDR3 nucleotides read TGTGCCAGCAGGCCTGTTGGGATAGCGGGAGGTACCTACGAGCAGTACTTC.